The 20 T cell receptor beta chains below were found in one sample sequenced in a study of blood T cell repertoires in COVID-19. TCRdb's copy holds only in-frame clones and misses some; the assay was immunoSEQ multiplex PCR. The sample gives around 68,000 clones, 85% of which show up once; over 2.5% is in the top ten. Specimen: peripheral blood. All receptors derive from an elderly man with acute or convalescent COVID-19.

This chain links TRBV28 with TRBJ2-7; 9 nucleotides line up with TRBD2. The junction had 21 bases not matched to a gene; V was cut back by 5 bases and J by 7 bases. Germline V lookup: CDR1 MDHEN, CDR2 SYDVKM. The CDR3 covers 18 residues. CDR3 residues: CASSPLSASGILNEEQYF. In nucleotides, the CDR3 is TGTGCCAGCAGTCCCCTCTCCGCTAGCGGGATACTTAATGAGGAGCAGTACTTC. Filled out from reference TRBV28 and TRBJ2-7, the complete variable domain reads DVKVTQSSRYLVKRTGEKVFLECVQDMDHENMFWYRQDPGLGLRLIYFSYDVKMKEKGDIPEGYSVSREKKERFSLILESASTNQTSMYLCASSPLSASGILNEEQYFGPGTRLTVT.

This clone appeared a single time. The chain's CDR3 is CSVGRAGYGYTF. In DNA form, the CDR3 reads TGCAGCGTTGGGCGGGCCGGCTATGGCTACACCTTC. The J gene is TRBJ1-2, the V gene TRBV29-1; D unresolved. V shed 4 bases and J shed 4 bases, with 10 bases lying between them. Germline loops: CDR1 SQVTM, CDR2 ANQGSEA. The CDR3 runs to 12 residues.

The chain couples TRBV3-1 (or the pseudogene TRBV3-2) to TRBJ2-5, with 15 positions matching TRBD2. The V and J ends lost 1 base and 4 bases, in that order; junction bases with no gene match: 7. The germline CDR1 and CDR2 sequences are LGHDT and YNNKEL (reference sequence). This CDR3 is built from 18 residues. CDR3 in DNA: TGTGCCAGCAGCCAAGTTTGGCGGACTAGCGGGAGGGTAGAGACCCAGTACTTC. This sequence encodes CASSQVWRTSGRVETQYF.

This clone has only one observation. The genes are TRBV6-5 and TRBJ2-1; perhaps TRBD2 as D (6 bases). Germline CDR1 and CDR2: MNHEY and SVGAGI. Trimming left V 6 bases short and J 2 bases short, with 11 bases between. The length of the CDR3 is 14 residues. DNA of the CDR3: TGTGCCAGCAGGGCGGGACTGGCCTACAATGAGCAGTTCTTC. Encoded protein: CASRAGLAYNEQFF.

The chain couples TRBV24-1 to TRBJ2-2; D unresolved. Germline-derived CDR1 and CDR2 are KGHDR and SFDVKD. CDR3 size: 15 residues. V was pared by 6 bases and J by 5 bases, with 15 bases between. CDR3 sequence (DNA): TGTGCCACCAGTAAAGCTTCTCCGAGAACCGGGGAGCTGTTTTTT. Its protein is CATSKASPRTGELFF.

The J gene is TRBJ1-2, the V gene TRBV27, with 10 bases lining up with TRBD1. Trimming took 4 bases from V and 7 from J; bases not matched to a gene: 6. Germline V gives CDR1 MNHEY, CDR2 SMNVEV (reference sequence). The CDR3 covers 14 residues. CDR3 residues: CASSWRGQGGGYTF. The CDR3 region has the DNA TGTGCCAGCAGTTGGAGAGGACAGGGGGGTGGCTACACCTTC.

The chain carries TRBV24-1 and TRBJ2-1, with a possible D match to TRBD2 (6 bases). This CDR3 contains 13 residues. Trimming removed 5 bases from V and 10 bases from J, with 14 bases in between. Germline loops: CDR1 KGHDR, CDR2 SFDVKD. CDR3 residues: CATSGLGIEEQFF. In DNA, the CDR3 is TGTGCCACCAGTGGACTAGGGATCGAGGAGCAGTTCTTC.

The chain couples TRBV7-2 to TRBJ2-1, with a weak D call TRBD1 (5 bases). Germline lookup yields CDR1 SGHTA and CDR2 FQGNSA. Trimming stripped 5 bases from V and 1 base from J, with 12 bases between. The CDR3 runs 15 residues. For the CDR3, the DNA is TGTGCCAGCAGCCACCGCAGGGCTTCCTACAATGAGCAGTTCTTC. Translated: CASSHRRASYNEQFF.

This chain connects TRBV11-3 to TRBJ1-3; D might be TRBD1 (5 bases). V was cut by 5 bases and J by 4 bases, with 12 bases left in between. The germline V gene encodes CDR1 SGHNT and CDR2 YENEEA. This CDR3 spans 14 amino acids. The CDR3 spells CASSEMGPGNTIYF. The CDR3 coding sequence is TGTGCCAGCAGCGAAATGGGGCCCGGAAACACCATATATTTT.

This chain joins TRBV19 and TRBJ2-1, with TRBD2 matching 7 bases. J was trimmed by 2 bases and V by 3 bases; bases with no gene match: 7. CDR1 is LNHDA, CDR2 SQIVND, per germline (reference sequence). This CDR3 comprises 16 residues. CDR3 residues: CASSMSGEGAYNEQFF. CDR3 coding DNA: TGTGCCAGTAGTATGTCGGGGGAGGGAGCCTACAATGAGCAGTTCTTC.

The V call is TRBV19, the J call TRBJ2-1; 13 nucleotides agree with TRBD2. Germline CDR1 is LNHDA and CDR2 is SQIVND (reference sequence). V gave up 6 bases and J gave up 5 bases; unmatched junction bases: 7. This CDR3 has 16 amino acids. The CDR3 sequence: CASRPGTSGIDNEQFF. The DNA of the CDR3 is TGTGCCAGTAGACCCGGGACTAGCGGGATCGACAATGAGCAGTTCTTC.

This chain connects TRBV7-9 to TRBJ2-3; D perhaps matches TRBD2 (5 bases). V lost 5 bases, J lost 1 base, and 10 bases lay in between. From germline, CDR1 is SEHNR and CDR2 FQNEAQ (reference sequence). CDR3 length: 14 amino acids. The CDR3 DNA sequence: TGTGCCAGCAGCGCCGCGGGTGGCACAGATACGCAGTATTTT. Translated, it gives CASSAAGGTDTQYF.

J is TRBJ1-2 and V is TRBV19, with D tentatively TRBD1 (5 bases). Germline lookup yields CDR1 LNHDA and CDR2 SQIVND (reference sequence). The ends were cut back, 6 bases at V and 5 bases at J, with 16 bases in the middle. The CDR3 runs 14 residues. CDR3 DNA: TGTGCCAGTAGCCAGAGGAGGGGTGGGTATGGCTACACCTTC. Its translation: CASSQRRGGYGYTF.

CDR3 sequence (DNA): TGTGCCAGCAGCCCACGTGGGACTAGCGGGAGTTCAGATACGCAGTATTTT. It yields the protein CASSPRGTSGSSDTQYF. The chain carries TRBV4-2 and TRBJ2-3, with TRBD2 matching 14 bases. CDR1 LGHNA and CDR2 YNFKEQ come from the germline V gene. V gave up 4 bases and J gave up 4 bases; unmatched junction bases: 7. CDR3 length: 17 residues.

The chain carries TRBV9 and TRBJ1-1, with 7 bases identical to TRBD1. CDR3 length: 17 residues. Trimming took 0 bases from V and 3 from J; bases not matched to a gene: 11. Germline-derived CDR1 and CDR2 are SGDLS and YYNGEE. This CDR3 reads CASSVGIGDRRYTEAFF. CDR3 DNA sequence: TGTGCCAGCAGCGTAGGAATCGGGGACAGACGTTACACTGAAGCTTTCTTT.

This chain links TRBV7-9 with TRBJ1-5, with 9 nucleotides matching TRBD1. With V trimmed by 5 bases and J by 3 bases, 5 bases remained unmatched. Per the germline V gene, CDR1 is SEHNR and CDR2 is FQNEAQ (reference sequence). The CDR3 spans 15 residues. The CDR3 reads CASSAGTGNNQPQHF. CDR3 coding DNA: TGTGCCAGCAGCGCCGGGACAGGGAACAATCAGCCCCAGCATTTT.

In its sample, this clone was seen once. V usage is TRBV3-1 (or the pseudogene TRBV3-2) and J usage is TRBJ2-7; a weak D match, TRBD1 (5 bases). This CDR3 is 14 amino acids long. Germline V gene data show CDR1 as LGHDT and CDR2 as YNNKEL (reference sequence). The germline V and J ends were trimmed by 3 bases and 2 bases, with 11 bases remaining between them. CDR3 protein: CASSHKGITYEQYF. CDR3 DNA: TGTGCCAGCAGCCATAAGGGGATAACCTACGAGCAGTACTTC.

CDR3 bases: TGCGCCAGCAGCAGAGGAAGAGGCCAAAATTCACCCCTCCACTTT. It codes for CASSRGRGQNSPLHF. The rearrangement joins TRBV4-1 to TRBJ1-6, with D uncertain. V lost 5 bases and J 7 bases, leaving 15 bases between the germline ends. This CDR3 is built from 15 residues. CDR1 MGHRA and CDR2 YSYEKL come from the germline V gene.

The chain joins TRBV19 to TRBJ2-7, with 10 nucleotides matching TRBD1. Germline V gene data show CDR1 as LNHDA and CDR2 as SQIVND (reference sequence). CDR3 length: 14 amino acids. Germline trimming cut 4 bases from V and 7 bases from J; bases unmatched to any gene: 7. CDR3 amino acids: CASSTGQGVGEQYF. The CDR3 DNA sequence: TGTGCCAGTAGTACTGGACAGGGGGTGGGGGAGCAGTACTTC. The whole variable domain, remainder taken from reference TRBV19 and TRBJ2-7, is DGGITQSPKYLFRKEGQNVTLSCEQNLNHDAMYWYRQDPGQGLRLIYYSQIVNDFQKGDIAEGYSVSREKKESFPLTVTSAQKNPTAFYLCASSTGQGVGEQYFGPGTRLTVT.

V usage is TRBV4-1 and J usage is TRBJ2-5; 7 nucleotides match TRBD1. From germline, CDR1 is MGHRA and CDR2 YSYEKL. V was clipped by 4 bases and J by 4 bases; unmatched bases: 12. This CDR3 has 16 amino acids. CDR3 coding DNA: TGCGCCAGCAGCCCCTTTTTACGGACAGGTCGAGAGACCCAGTACTTC. This sequence encodes CASSPFLRTGRETQYF.